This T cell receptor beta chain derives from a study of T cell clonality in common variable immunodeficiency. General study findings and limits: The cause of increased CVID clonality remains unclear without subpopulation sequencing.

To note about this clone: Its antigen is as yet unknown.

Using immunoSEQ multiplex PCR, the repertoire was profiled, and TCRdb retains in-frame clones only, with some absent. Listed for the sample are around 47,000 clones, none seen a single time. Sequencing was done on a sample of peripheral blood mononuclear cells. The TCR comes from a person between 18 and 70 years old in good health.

The part of the CDR3 DNA that was read is TGCAGCGGAGTACAGATATATGAAAAA. Translation gives CSGVQIYEK. In full, the CDR3 reads CSGVQIYEKLFF. This chain uses TRBV29-1 with TRBJ1-4, with no clear D. The read ends 3 residues shy of where the CDR3 ends; the end is completed using the germline J gene. Looked up from germline, CDR1 is SQVTM and CDR2 is ANQGSEA. The CDR3 extends over 12 amino acids. V dropped 7 bases and J dropped 6 bases, with 12 bases sitting between them.